This T cell receptor beta chain was retrieved from a study of OX40 agonist ivuxolimab in advanced cancers. Turning to the study itself: Patients enrolled in dose escalation were diagnosed with hepatocellular carcinoma, melanoma, renal cell or head and neck cancer.

Sequencing was performed with immunoSEQ multiplex PCR; in TCRdb, only in-frame clones are kept and a portion is missing. The table has about 54,000 clones, approximately 90% seen once. This CDR3 has 15 amino acids. Per germline, CDR1 WSHSY and CDR2 SAAADI. The V segment lost 4 bases and the J segment 4 bases; nucleotides outside the gene matches: 7. The sample holds one count of this clone. The source was CD4+ or CD8+ T cells sorted from blood, collected in a trial of the OX40 agonist ivuxolimab. The chain carries TRBV10-2 and TRBJ2-7; TRBD2 aligns across 10 bases. The receptor was derived from an adult with an advanced solid tumor such as melanoma, head and neck, liver or kidney cancer. This CDR3 reads CASSGGASGSYEQYF. The CDR3 DNA is TGCGCCAGCAGTGGGGGGGCTAGCGGGAGTTACGAGCAGTACTTC.